Detailed here is one TCR beta chain. Using immunoSEQ multiplex PCR, the repertoire was profiled, and TCRdb retains in-frame clones only, with some absent. The sample lists fewer than 14,000 clones, around 80% occurring once. This entry comes from a study of OX40 agonist ivuxolimab in advanced cancers. V trimming: 6 bases; J trimming: 2 bases; junction bases outside the gene matches: 7. This CDR3 is built from 14 residues. Germline assignment: CDR1 SNHLY and CDR2 FYNNEI. This chain joins TRBV2 and TRBJ2-7; 7 bases are shared with TRBD2. The input for sequencing was CD4+ or CD8+ T cells sorted from blood, taken in a trial of the OX40 agonist ivuxolimab. The clonotype originates from an adult with an advanced solid tumor such as melanoma, head and neck, liver or kidney cancer. CDR3 sequence reads: CASSLRSGAYEQYF. The CDR3 region has the DNA TGTGCCAGCAGCTTAAGAAGCGGGGCCTACGAGCAGTACTTC.